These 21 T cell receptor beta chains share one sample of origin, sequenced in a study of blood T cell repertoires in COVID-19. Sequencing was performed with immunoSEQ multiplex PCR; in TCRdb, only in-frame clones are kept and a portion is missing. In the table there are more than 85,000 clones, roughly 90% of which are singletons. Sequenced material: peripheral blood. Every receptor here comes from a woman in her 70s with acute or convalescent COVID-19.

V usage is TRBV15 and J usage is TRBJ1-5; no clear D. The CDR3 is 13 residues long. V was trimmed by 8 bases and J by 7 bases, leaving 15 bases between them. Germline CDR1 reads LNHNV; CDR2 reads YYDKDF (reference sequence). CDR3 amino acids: CATGPRAQQPQHF. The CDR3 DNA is TGTGCCACCGGGCCGAGGGCCCAGCAGCCCCAGCATTTT.

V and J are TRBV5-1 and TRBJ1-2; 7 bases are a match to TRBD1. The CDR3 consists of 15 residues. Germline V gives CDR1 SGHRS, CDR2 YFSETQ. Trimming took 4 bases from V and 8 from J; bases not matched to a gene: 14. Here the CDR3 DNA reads TGCGCCAGCAGCCAACAGGGGCGTGGCGAGTACGGCTACACCTTC. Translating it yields CASSQQGRGEYGYTF.

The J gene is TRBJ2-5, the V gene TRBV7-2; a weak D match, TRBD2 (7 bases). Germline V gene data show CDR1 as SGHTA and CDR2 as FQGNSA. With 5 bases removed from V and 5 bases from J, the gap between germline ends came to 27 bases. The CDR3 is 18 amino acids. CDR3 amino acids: CASSQNRGGGRLRETQYF. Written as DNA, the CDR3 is TGTGCCAGCAGCCAGAACCGTGGGGGGGGCCGGCTCCGGGAGACCCAGTACTTC.

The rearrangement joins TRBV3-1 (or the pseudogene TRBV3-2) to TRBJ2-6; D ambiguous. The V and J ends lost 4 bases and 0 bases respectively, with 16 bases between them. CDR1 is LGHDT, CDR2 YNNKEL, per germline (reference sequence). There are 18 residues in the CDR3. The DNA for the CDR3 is TGTGCCAGCAGCCTCGAGGAGTATACCAGCTCTGGGGCCAACGTCCTGACTTTC. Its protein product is CASSLEEYTSSGANVLTF.

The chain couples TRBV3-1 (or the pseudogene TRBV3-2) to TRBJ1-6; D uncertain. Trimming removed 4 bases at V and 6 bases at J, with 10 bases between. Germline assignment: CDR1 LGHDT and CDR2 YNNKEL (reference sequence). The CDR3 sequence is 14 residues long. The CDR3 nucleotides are TGTGCCAGCAGCCCACAAATGCTTAATTCACCCCTCCACTTT. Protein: CASSPQMLNSPLHF.

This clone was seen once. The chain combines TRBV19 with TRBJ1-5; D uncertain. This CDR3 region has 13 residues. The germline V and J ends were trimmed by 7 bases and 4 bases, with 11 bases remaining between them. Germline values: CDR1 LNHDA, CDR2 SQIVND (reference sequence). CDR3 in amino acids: CASNVLVNQPQHF. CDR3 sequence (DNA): TGTGCCAGTAACGTGTTAGTTAATCAGCCCCAGCATTTT.

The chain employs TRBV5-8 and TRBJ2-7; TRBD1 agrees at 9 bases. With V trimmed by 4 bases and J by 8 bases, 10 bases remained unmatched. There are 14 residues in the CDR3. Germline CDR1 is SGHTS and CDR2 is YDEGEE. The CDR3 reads CASSGPNRGQKQYF. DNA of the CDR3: TGTGCCAGCAGCGGTCCGAACAGGGGGCAAAAGCAGTACTTC.

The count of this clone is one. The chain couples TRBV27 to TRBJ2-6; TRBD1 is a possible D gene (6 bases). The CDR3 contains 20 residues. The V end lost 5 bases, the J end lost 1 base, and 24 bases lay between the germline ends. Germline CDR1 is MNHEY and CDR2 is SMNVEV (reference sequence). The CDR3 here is CASSGPPRTQGRSGANVLTF. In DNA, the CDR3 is TGTGCCAGCAGTGGACCGCCACGTACACAGGGACGGTCTGGGGCCAACGTCCTGACTTTC.

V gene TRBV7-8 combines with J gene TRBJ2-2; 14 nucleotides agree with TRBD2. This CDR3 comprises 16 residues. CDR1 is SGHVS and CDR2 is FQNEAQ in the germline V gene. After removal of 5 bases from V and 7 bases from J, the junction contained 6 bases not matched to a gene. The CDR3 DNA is TGTGCCAGCAGCCCATGGGGGACTAGCGGGAGCGGGGAGCTGTTTTTT. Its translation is CASSPWGTSGSGELFF.

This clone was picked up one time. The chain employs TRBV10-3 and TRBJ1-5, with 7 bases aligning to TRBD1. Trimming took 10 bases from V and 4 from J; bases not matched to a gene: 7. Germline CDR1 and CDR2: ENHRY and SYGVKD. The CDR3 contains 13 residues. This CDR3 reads CATMTGSNQPQHF. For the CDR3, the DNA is TGTGCCACCATGACAGGGAGTAATCAGCCCCAGCATTTT.

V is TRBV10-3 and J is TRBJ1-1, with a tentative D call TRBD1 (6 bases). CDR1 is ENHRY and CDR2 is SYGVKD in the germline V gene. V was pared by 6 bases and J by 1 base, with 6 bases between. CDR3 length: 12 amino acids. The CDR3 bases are TGTGCCATCAGGGGACAGAACACTGAAGCTTTCTTT. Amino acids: CAIRGQNTEAFF.

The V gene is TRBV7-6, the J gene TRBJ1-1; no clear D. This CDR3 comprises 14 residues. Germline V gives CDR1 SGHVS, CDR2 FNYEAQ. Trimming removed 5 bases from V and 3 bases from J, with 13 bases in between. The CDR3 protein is CASSPGLAHTEAFF. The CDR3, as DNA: TGTGCCAGCAGCCCTGGACTGGCACACACTGAAGCTTTCTTT. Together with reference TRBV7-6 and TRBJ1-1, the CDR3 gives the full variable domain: GAGVSQSPRYKVTKRGQDVALRCDPISGHVSLYWYRQALGQGPEFLTYFNYEAQQDKSGLPNDRFSAERPEGSISTLTIQRTEQRDSAMYRCASSPGLAHTEAFFGQGTRLTVV.

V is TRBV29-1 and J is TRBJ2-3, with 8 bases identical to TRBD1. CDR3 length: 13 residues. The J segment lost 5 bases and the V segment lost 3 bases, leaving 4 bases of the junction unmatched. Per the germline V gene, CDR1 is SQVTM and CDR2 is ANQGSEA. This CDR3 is CSVDRTGRDTQYF. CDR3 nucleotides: TGCAGCGTTGATAGGACAGGGAGAGATACGCAGTATTTT.

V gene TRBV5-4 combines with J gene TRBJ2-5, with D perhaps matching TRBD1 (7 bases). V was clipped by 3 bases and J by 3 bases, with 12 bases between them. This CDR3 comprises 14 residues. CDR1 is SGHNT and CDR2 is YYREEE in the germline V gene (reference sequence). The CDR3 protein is CASSSARGEETQYF. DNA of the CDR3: TGTGCCAGCAGCTCGGCCAGGGGGGAAGAGACCCAGTACTTC.

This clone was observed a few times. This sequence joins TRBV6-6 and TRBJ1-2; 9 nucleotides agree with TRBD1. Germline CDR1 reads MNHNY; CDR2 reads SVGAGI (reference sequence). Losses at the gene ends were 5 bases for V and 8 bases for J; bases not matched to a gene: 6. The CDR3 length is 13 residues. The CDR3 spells CASSQTGGRGYTF. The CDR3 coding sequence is TGTGCCAGCAGTCAGACAGGGGGGAGAGGCTACACCTTC.

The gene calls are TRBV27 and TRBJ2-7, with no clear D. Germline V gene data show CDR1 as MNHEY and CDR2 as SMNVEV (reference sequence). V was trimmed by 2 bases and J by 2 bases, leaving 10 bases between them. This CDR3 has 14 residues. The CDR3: CASSLVPGAYEQYF. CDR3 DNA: TGTGCCAGCAGTTTAGTGCCCGGAGCCTACGAGCAGTACTTC.

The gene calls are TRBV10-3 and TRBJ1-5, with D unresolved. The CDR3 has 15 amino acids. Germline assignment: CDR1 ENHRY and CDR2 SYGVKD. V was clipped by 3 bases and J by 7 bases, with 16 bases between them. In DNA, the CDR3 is TGTGCCATCAGTGACCCGGGGTTAGCTTTACAGCCCCAGCATTTT. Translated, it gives CAISDPGLALQPQHF.

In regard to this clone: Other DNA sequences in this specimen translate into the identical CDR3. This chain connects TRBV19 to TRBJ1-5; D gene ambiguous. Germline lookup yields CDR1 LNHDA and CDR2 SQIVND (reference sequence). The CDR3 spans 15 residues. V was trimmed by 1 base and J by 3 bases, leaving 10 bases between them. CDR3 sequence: CASSIGTGVNQPQHF. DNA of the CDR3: TGTGCCAGTAGTATAGGTACCGGAGTCAATCAGCCCCAGCATTTT.

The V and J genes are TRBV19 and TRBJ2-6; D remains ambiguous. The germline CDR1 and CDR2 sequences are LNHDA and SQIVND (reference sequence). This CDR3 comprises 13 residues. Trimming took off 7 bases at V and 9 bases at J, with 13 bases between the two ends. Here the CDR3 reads CASTQSLVNVLTF. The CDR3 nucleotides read TGTGCCAGTACTCAGTCTCTCGTCAACGTCCTGACTTTC.

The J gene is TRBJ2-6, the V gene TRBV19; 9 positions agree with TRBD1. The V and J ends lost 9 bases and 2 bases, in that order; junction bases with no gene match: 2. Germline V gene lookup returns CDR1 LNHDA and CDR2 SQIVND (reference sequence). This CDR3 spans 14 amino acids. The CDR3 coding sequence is TGTGCCAGCACAGGGGGCGCTGGGGCCAACGTCCTGACTTTC. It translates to CASTGGAGANVLTF.

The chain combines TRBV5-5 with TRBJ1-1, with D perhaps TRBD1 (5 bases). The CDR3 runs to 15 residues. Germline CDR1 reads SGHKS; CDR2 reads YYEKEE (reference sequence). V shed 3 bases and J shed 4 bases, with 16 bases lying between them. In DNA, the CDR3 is TGTGCCAGCAGCTACTTTCGCGGGGACCCCACTGAAGCTTTCTTT. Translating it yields CASSYFRGDPTEAFF.